Listed below are T cell receptor beta chains from one sample, sequenced in a study of OX40 agonist ivuxolimab in advanced cancers. Data came from immunoSEQ multiplex PCR; TCRdb stores just in-frame clones and leaves some out. The sample lists approximately 68,000 clones; around 84% were seen once. The specimen comprised CD4+ or CD8+ T cells sorted from blood, sampled in a trial of the OX40 agonist ivuxolimab. These receptors were taken from an adult with an advanced solid tumor such as melanoma, head and neck, liver or kidney cancer. CDR3s include the opening cysteine and the closing phenylalanine or tryptophan. The D gene is left open where the match is weak. The size of a clone is reported for some rows only, either as once, few or many, or as a class for expanded clones.

v_gene,d_gene,j_gene,abundance,CDR3aa,CDR3nt
TRBV29-1,.,TRBJ2-7,.,CSVHWVGIYEQYF,TGCAGCGTCCACTGGGTAGGAATTTACGAGCAGTACTTC
TRBV7-3,TRBD1,TRBJ1-2,few,CASSPQAGQGTTYGYTF,TGTGCCAGCAGCCCCCAAGCCGGACAGGGTACTACCTATGGCTACACCTTC
TRBV7-9,.,TRBJ2-5,few,CASSLAAGSETQYF,TGTGCCAGCAGCTTAGCGGCGGGAAGCGAGACCCAGTACTTC
TRBV1,.,TRBJ1-4,.,CTSSRGGKLFF,TGCACCAGCAGCCGCGGGGGTAAACTGTTTTTT
TRBV7-2,.,TRBJ1-1,.,CASSLNSAGLAFF,TGTGCCAGCAGCTTAAACTCGGCGGGGTTAGCTTTCTTT
TRBV2,TRBD2,TRBJ2-7,.,CASSIAGAYEQYF,TGTGCCAGCAGTATAGCGGGAGCTTACGAGCAGTACTTC
TRBV18,.,TRBJ2-6,.,CASSPTSGANVLTF,TGTGCCAGCTCACCGACCTCTGGGGCCAACGTCCTGACTTTC
TRBV2,TRBD2,TRBJ2-7,.,CASSRLAGDIRLGSYEQYF,TGTGCCAGCAGTAGACTAGCGGGAGATATTAGATTAGGCTCCTACGAGCAGTACTTC
TRBV27,.,TRBJ1-5,.,CASRRTAFNQPQHF,TGTGCCAGCAGACGGACAGCTTTCAATCAGCCCCAGCATTTT
TRBV18,TRBD1,TRBJ2-3,.,CASSPPVGQGDLESTDTQYF,TGTGCCAGCTCACCGCCGGTGGGACAGGGCGACCTCGAGAGCACAGATACGCAGTATTTT
TRBV9,TRBD2,TRBJ2-3,.,CASSVAVGGGADTQYF,TGTGCCAGCAGCGTAGCGGTCGGCGGGGGGGCAGATACGCAGTATTTT
TRBV7-8,TRBD1,TRBJ1-2,.,CASSSTYRTGRIIYGYTF,TGTGCCAGCAGCTCAACCTACCGGACAGGCCGAATAATCTATGGCTACACCTTC
TRBV4-1,TRBD2,TRBJ2-1,.,CASSHPPGGTSGGNEQFF,TGCGCCAGCAGCCACCCCCCGGGAGGGACTAGCGGGGGGAATGAGCAGTTCTTC
TRBV30,TRBD2,TRBJ2-1,.,CAFKISGRNNEQFF,TGTGCCTTCAAAATTAGCGGGAGAAACAATGAGCAGTTCTTC
TRBV5-4,TRBD1,TRBJ1-2,.,CASSPPTGGFDYGYTF,TGTGCCAGCAGCCCGCCGACAGGGGGCTTTGACTATGGCTACACCTTC
TRBV7-2,.,TRBJ1-1,.,CASSFEGRNTEAFF,TGTGCCAGCAGCTTCGAGGGCCGGAACACTGAAGCTTTCTTT
TRBV9,TRBD1,TRBJ2-5,.,CASSARDRERETQYF,TGTGCCAGCAGCGCCCGGGACAGGGAACGAGAGACCCAGTACTTC
TRBV29-1,TRBD1,TRBJ2-1,.,CSVENRDRDRTYNEQFF,TGCAGCGTTGAGAACCGGGACAGGGATCGAACCTACAATGAGCAGTTCTTC
TRBV6-5,.,TRBJ1-2,.,CASSYRQGYGYTF,TGTGCCAGCAGTTACCGGCAGGGGTATGGCTACACCTTC
TRBV7-2,.,TRBJ1-5,.,CASSFNNQPQHF,TGTGCCAGCAGCTTTAATAATCAGCCCCAGCATTTT
TRBV4-1,.,TRBJ2-7,.,CASSQALMTRTPEQYF,TGCGCCAGCAGCCAAGCTCTCATGACCAGGACCCCCGAGCAGTACTTC
TRBV4-1,.,TRBJ2-1,.,CASSQSETYNEQFF,TGCGCCAGCAGCCAGAGTGAAACGTACAATGAGCAGTTCTTC
TRBV4-2,TRBD2,TRBJ2-2,.,CASSQDVSGSANTGELFF,TGTGCCAGCAGCCAAGACGTTAGCGGGAGCGCGAACACCGGGGAGCTGTTTTTT
TRBV2,TRBD1,TRBJ1-1,.,CATRDRGPEAFF,TGTGCCACGAGGGACAGGGGCCCTGAAGCTTTCTTT
TRBV5-1,.,TRBJ1-2,.,CASSPGPDGYTF,TGCGCCAGCAGCCCTGGACCGGATGGCTACACCTTC
TRBV6-5,.,TRBJ1-3,.,CASSRDPGNTIYF,TGTGCCAGCAGTCGGGATCCGGGAAACACCATATATTTT
TRBV5-1,.,TRBJ1-1,.,CASSLGGNTEAFF,TGCGCCAGCAGCTTGGGTGGGAACACTGAAGCTTTCTTT
TRBV7-9,.,TRBJ1-4,.,CASSLGQGEKLFF,TGTGCCAGCAGCTTAGGGCAAGGAGAAAAACTGTTTTTT
TRBV4-3,TRBD2,TRBJ2-1,.,CASSQKASGGNEQFF,TGCGCCAGCAGCCAGAAGGCTAGCGGGGGAAATGAGCAGTTCTTC
TRBV6-1,TRBD1,TRBJ1-4,.,CASSAGTGVDKLFF,TGTGCCAGCAGTGCTGGGACAGGGGTAGACAAACTGTTTTTT
TRBV9,.,TRBJ1-2,.,CASSVVRLGTLKGGYTF,TGTGCCAGCAGCGTAGTTAGGTTGGGTACCCTGAAAGGTGGCTACACCTTC
TRBV7-9,.,TRBJ2-5,.,CASTPKGGAGRTQYF,TGTGCCAGCACCCCCAAGGGGGGGGCGGGGAGAACCCAGTACTTC
TRBV10-3,.,TRBJ1-6,.,CAISESLVVYNSPLHF,TGTGCCATCAGTGAGTCACTAGTTGTTTATAATTCACCCCTCCACTTT
TRBV5-1,TRBD2,TRBJ2-7,.,CASSRDGRNPYEQYF,TGCGCCAGCAGCCGAGACGGGAGGAACCCCTACGAGCAGTACTTC
TRBV2,TRBD2,TRBJ2-3,.,CASSATSGSTDTQYF,TGTGCCAGCAGTGCGACTAGCGGGAGTACAGATACGCAGTATTTT
TRBV5-1,.,TRBJ2-6,once,CASSTGQTGANVLTF,TGCGCCAGCAGCACCGGGCAAACTGGGGCCAACGTCCTGACTTTC
TRBV4-3,TRBD1,TRBJ2-3,.,CASSQDGPTGGDTQYF,TGCGCCAGCAGCCAAGATGGTCCGACAGGGGGAGATACGCAGTATTTT
TRBV5-4,.,TRBJ1-2,.,CASSYDSSNYGYTF,TGTGCCAGCAGCTATGACAGCAGCAACTATGGCTACACCTTC
TRBV7-3,.,TRBJ2-2,.,CASALGGQSNTGELFF,TGTGCCAGCGCCCTCGGGGGACAGTCGAACACCGGGGAGCTGTTTTTT
TRBV7-3,.,TRBJ2-1,.,CASSPREGGWRNEQFF,TGTGCCAGCAGCCCCCGAGAGGGTGGCTGGCGCAATGAGCAGTTCTTC
TRBV30,.,TRBJ2-3,.,CAWSDLWTDTQYF,TGTGCCTGGAGTGACCTGTGGACAGATACGCAGTATTTT
TRBV9,.,TRBJ2-3,.,CASSPLREDTQYF,TGTGCCAGCAGCCCCCTTCGAGAAGATACGCAGTATTTT
TRBV5-1,.,TRBJ1-1,.,CASSYDRSGTEAFF,TGCGCCAGCAGTTACGACAGGTCGGGCACTGAAGCTTTCTTT
TRBV9,TRBD2,TRBJ2-5,.,CASSVGLAGIPGETQYF,TGTGCCAGCAGCGTGGGACTAGCGGGGATTCCGGGGGAGACCCAGTACTTC
TRBV18,.,TRBJ2-7,once,CASSVTRTDEQYF,TGTGCCAGCTCGGTGACTCGTACCGACGAGCAGTACTTC
TRBV4-2,.,TRBJ2-2,.,CASSQRGGTNTGELFF,TGTGCCAGCAGCCAGAGGGGGGGGACGAACACCGGGGAGCTGTTTTTT
TRBV6-6,.,TRBJ1-2,.,CASSYSPVGGGYGYTF,TGTGCCAGCAGTTACTCACCGGTCGGAGGAGGTTATGGCTACACCTTC
TRBV19,.,TRBJ1-2,.,CASSIDWDRDGYTF,TGTGCCAGTAGTATCGATTGGGACCGCGATGGCTACACCTTC
TRBV9,TRBD1,TRBJ2-1,.,CASSGTGTGAYNEQFF,TGTGCCAGCAGCGGAACCGGGACAGGGGCCTACAATGAGCAGTTCTTC
TRBV4-2,TRBD1,TRBJ1-3,.,CASSPTGDSGNTIYF,TGTGCCAGCAGCCCGACAGGGGACTCTGGAAACACCATATATTTT
TRBV5-1,TRBD2,TRBJ2-3,.,CASSLGAGSTDTQYF,TGCGCCAGCAGCTTGGGAGCGGGATCGACAGATACGCAGTATTTT
TRBV20-1,.,TRBJ1-1,few,CSAASPGAAFF,TGCAGTGCTGCGTCTCCCGGGGCGGCTTTCTTT
TRBV6-1,.,TRBJ2-5,.,CASSQNKETQYF,TGTGCCAGCAGCCAGAATAAAGAGACCCAGTACTTC
TRBV7-2,.,TRBJ2-7,.,CASSSTTYEQYF,TGTGCCAGCAGCTCCACTACCTACGAGCAGTACTTC
TRBV6-5,.,TRBJ1-1,.,CASRSLGGDTEAFF,TGTGCCAGCAGATCGTTGGGGGGGGACACTGAAGCTTTCTTT
TRBV5-8,TRBD1,TRBJ1-5,.,CASSDGQGRNQPQHF,TGTGCCAGCAGCGACGGACAGGGAAGAAATCAGCCCCAGCATTTT
TRBV7-8,TRBD1,TRBJ1-2,.,CASTQAGQGNGYTF,TGTGCCAGCACCCAGGCGGGACAGGGTAATGGCTACACCTTC
TRBV2,TRBD2,TRBJ2-1,few,CASSSSSGRSYNEQFF,TGTGCCAGCAGTTCCTCTAGCGGGAGATCCTACAATGAGCAGTTCTTC
TRBV7-2,.,TRBJ2-1,.,CASSLGPLEYNEQFF,TGTGCCAGCAGCTTAGGGCCTCTAGAGTACAATGAGCAGTTCTTC
TRBV19,.,TRBJ1-1,.,CASMGRNTEAFF,TGTGCCAGTATGGGGAGGAACACTGAAGCTTTCTTT